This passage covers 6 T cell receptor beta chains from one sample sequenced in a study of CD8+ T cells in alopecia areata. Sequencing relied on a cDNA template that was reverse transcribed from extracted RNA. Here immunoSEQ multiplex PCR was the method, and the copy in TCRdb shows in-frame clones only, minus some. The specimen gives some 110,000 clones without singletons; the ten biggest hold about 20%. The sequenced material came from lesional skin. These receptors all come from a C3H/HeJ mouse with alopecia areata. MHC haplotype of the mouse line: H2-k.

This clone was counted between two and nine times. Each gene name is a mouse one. The CDR3 bases that were read are TGTGCCAGCGGTGATGCGGGCAGGGGGGCAAACTCC. Residues: CASGDAGRGANS. The complete CDR3 protein is CASGDAGRGANSDYTF. V gene TRBV13-2 combines with J gene TRBJ1-2; 7 nucleotides line up with TRBD1. Coverage ceases 4 residues before the CDR3 finishes, and the germline J gene fills in the end. The CDR3 loop spans 16 amino acids. Trimming at V came to 0 bases and at J to 0 bases, leaving 5 bases not matched to a gene. The germline gives CDR1 NNHNN, CDR2 SYGAGS (reference sequence).

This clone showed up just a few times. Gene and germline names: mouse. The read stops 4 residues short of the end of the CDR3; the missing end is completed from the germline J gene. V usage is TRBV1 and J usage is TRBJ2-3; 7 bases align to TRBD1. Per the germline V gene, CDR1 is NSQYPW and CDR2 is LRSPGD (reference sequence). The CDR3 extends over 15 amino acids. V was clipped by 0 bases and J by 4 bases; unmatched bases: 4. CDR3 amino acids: CTCSADLTGTETLYF. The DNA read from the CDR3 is TGCACCTGCAGTGCAGATCTGACAGGGACAGAA.

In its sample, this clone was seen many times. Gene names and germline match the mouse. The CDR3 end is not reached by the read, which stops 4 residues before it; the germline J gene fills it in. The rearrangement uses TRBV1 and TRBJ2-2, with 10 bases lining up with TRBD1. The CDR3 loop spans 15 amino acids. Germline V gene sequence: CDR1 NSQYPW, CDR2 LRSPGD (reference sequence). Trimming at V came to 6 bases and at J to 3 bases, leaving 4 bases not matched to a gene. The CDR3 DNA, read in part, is TGCACCTGCAGGACCGGGACAGGGGACACCGGG. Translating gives CTCRTGTGDTG. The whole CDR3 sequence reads CTCRTGTGDTGQLYF.

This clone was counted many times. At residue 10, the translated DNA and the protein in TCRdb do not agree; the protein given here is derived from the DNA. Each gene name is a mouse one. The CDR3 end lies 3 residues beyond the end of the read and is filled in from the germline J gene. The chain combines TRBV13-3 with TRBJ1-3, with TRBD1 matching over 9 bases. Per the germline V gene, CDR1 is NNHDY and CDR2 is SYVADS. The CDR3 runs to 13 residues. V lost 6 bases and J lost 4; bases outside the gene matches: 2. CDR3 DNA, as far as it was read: TGTGCCAGCATGGACAGGGGAGGAAATACG. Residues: CASMDRGGNT. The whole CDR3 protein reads CASMDRGGNTLYF.

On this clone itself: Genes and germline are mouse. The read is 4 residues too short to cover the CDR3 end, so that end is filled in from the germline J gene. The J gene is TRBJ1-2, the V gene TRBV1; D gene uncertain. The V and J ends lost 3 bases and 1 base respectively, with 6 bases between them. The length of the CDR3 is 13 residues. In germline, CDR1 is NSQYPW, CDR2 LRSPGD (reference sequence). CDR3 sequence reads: CTCSAQKNSDYTF. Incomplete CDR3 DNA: TGCACCTGCAGTGCTCAGAAAAACTCC.

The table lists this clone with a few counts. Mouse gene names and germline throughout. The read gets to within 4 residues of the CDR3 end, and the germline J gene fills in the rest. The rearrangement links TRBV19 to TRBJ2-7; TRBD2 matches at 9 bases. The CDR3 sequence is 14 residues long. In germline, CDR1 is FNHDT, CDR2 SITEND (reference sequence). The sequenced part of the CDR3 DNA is TGTGCCAGCAGTCCCGGCTGGGGGGGGTAT. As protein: CASSPGWGGY. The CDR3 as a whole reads CASSPGWGGYEQYF. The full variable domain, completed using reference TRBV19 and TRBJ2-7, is GGIITQTPKFLIGQEGQKLTLKCQQNFNHDTMYWYRQDSGKGLRLIYYSITENDLQKGDLSEGYDASREKKSSFSLTVTSAQKNEMAVFLCASSPGWGGYEQYFGPGTRLTVL.